Listed below are T cell receptor beta chains from one sample, sequenced in a study of blood T cells in healthy people across ages. TCRdb re-analysed the 5' RACE reads in MiXCR, keeping a single row per CDR3 protein. The data contain about 570,000 distinct CDR3 sequences, 25% to 35% of them singletons. This sample was shared with a second study, whose subject was T cells of mothers and their children.

The sequenced material came from blood. These TCRs come from a boy aged 2-15 years in good health. CDR3s include the opening cysteine and the closing phenylalanine or tryptophan. The D gene is left open where the match is weak. Clone size is not always given. Where it is, it says once, few, many or a class for expanded clones.

TRBV24-1,.,TRBJ2-1,few,TGTGCCACCAGTGATTTGTTTGAGCAGTTCTTC,CATSDLFEQFF
TRBV4-1,.,TRBJ1-1,.,TGCGCCAGCAGCCATGTTAACCAGGGGACAAACACTGAAGCTTTCTTT,CASSHVNQGTNTEAFF
TRBV28,.,TRBJ2-7,few,TGTGCCAGCAGTTCCGTGGAAAGGCCAGAGGACGAGCAGTACTTC,CASSSVERPEDEQYF
TRBV5-1,TRBD2,TRBJ2-3,.,TGCGCCAGCAGCTTTAGGGGACTAGCGGGAGTTGGAGATACGCAGTATTTT,CASSFRGLAGVGDTQYF
TRBV7-9,.,TRBJ2-4,few,TGTGCCAGCAGCCTAACACGGCTAGCCAAAAACATTCAGTACTTC,CASSLTRLAKNIQYF
TRBV6-2/TRBV6-3,.,TRBJ2-7,.,TGTGCCAGCAGTTACGCCTACTACGAGCAGTACTTC,CASSYAYYEQYF
TRBV7-2,TRBD1,TRBJ1-6,.,TGTGCCAGCAGCCCCAGACAGGGGATAATTTCACCCCTCCACTTT,CASSPRQGIISPLHF
TRBV12-3/TRBV12-4,TRBD2,TRBJ2-5,few,TGTGCCAGCAGTTTACAGGCGGGGGTGTTTCAAGAGACCCAGTACTTC,CASSLQAGVFQETQYF
TRBV28,.,TRBJ2-3,few,TGTGCCAGCAGTTTATTTAGCGCCACAGATACGCAGTATTTT,CASSLFSATDTQYF
TRBV20-1,.,TRBJ2-7,few,TGCAGTGCTATCCCAGGGGTTTCTTCCTACGAGCAGTACTTC,CSAIPGVSSYEQYF
TRBV11-2,.,TRBJ1-6,.,TGTGCCAGCAGCTTAAGGGAAGAGGTTTGGGGTGAGACCTATAATTCCCCCCTCCACTTT,CASSLREEVWGETYNSPLHF
TRBV9,.,TRBJ2-7,.,TGTGCCAGCAGCGTAGGCGTCAGCTCCTACAATGAGCAGTACTTC,CASSVGVSSYNEQYF
TRBV10-3,.,TRBJ1-2,.,TGTGCCATCAGTCCTCAGGGCCTTAACTATGGCTACACCTTC,CAISPQGLNYGYTF
TRBV6-6,TRBD2,TRBJ2-7,many,TGTGCCAGCAGTTACCTCTTTAGCGGGTCACCATCCTACGAGCAGTACTTC,CASSYLFSGSPSYEQYF
TRBV5-1,.,TRBJ2-7,.,TGCGCCAGCAGCCTAAGGACGGCATATACGTACGAGCAGTACTTC,CASSLRTAYTYEQYF
TRBV12-5,TRBD1,TRBJ1-2,.,TGTGCTAGTGGCAGAAGGATGGCCCCCAGGGGGCTAGGGGGCTACACCTTC,CASGRRMAPRGLGGYTF
TRBV14,.,TRBJ2-1,.,TGTGCCAGCAGCCAGGGCCCGGAGCAGTTCTTC,CASSQGPEQFF
TRBV15,.,TRBJ1-4,few,TGTGCCACCAGCAGAGATCGGGGTGAGGATGAAAAACTGTTTTTT,CATSRDRGEDEKLFF
TRBV29-1,.,TRBJ2-7,.,TGCAGCGCCTCCCGGGCAGAGAACGAGCAGTACTTC,CSASRAENEQYF
TRBV10-3,.,TRBJ2-5,few,TGTGCCATCAGCCAAGGGCAGGGGGGGGAGACCCAGTACTTC,CAISQGQGGETQYF
TRBV19,.,TRBJ1-2,few,TGTGCCAGTACCCTTGAGGGTCGCTACCACACCTTC,CASTLEGRYHTF
TRBV15,.,TRBJ2-5,few,TGTGCCACCAGCAGGGAACGACTAGTGGAGACCCAGTACTTC,CATSRERLVETQYF
TRBV4-2,TRBD2,TRBJ2-5,few,TGTGCCAGCAGCGGGGGTCTAGCGGGGGACCAAGAGACCCAGTACTTC,CASSGGLAGDQETQYF
TRBV20-1,TRBD2,TRBJ2-3,.,TGCAGTGCTAGAGGGCTAGCGGAAACAGATACGCAGTATTTT,CSARGLAETDTQYF
TRBV27,.,TRBJ1-5,.,TGTGCCAGCGGAATTCAGGGAAATCAGCCCCAGCATTTT,CASGIQGNQPQHF
TRBV6-6,.,TRBJ2-4,.,TGTGCCAGCAGTTACGGGGAAGTACTAGCCAAAAACATTCAGTACTTC,CASSYGEVLAKNIQYF
TRBV5-1,TRBD2,TRBJ2-2,few,TGCGCCAGCAGCTACGCCGGGACTAGCGGGACGAACACCGGGGAGCTGTTTTTT,CASSYAGTSGTNTGELFF
TRBV21-1,.,TRBJ2-7,few,TGTGCCAGCAGCAAAGAGCATAGCTACGAGCAGTACTTC,CASSKEHSYEQYF
TRBV11-3,.,TRBJ2-1,few,TGTGCCAGCAGCATCGACGGCTACAATGAGCAGTTCTTC,CASSIDGYNEQFF
TRBV6-6,.,TRBJ2-2,.,TGTGCCAGCAGTTACTTCAAGACCGGGGAGCTGTTTTTT,CASSYFKTGELFF
TRBV29-1,TRBD1,TRBJ1-2,.,TGCAGCGTTCCAGGAGGGACAGGGGGCTTTTACGGCTACACCTTC,CSVPGGTGGFYGYTF
TRBV14,.,TRBJ2-1,.,TGTGCCAGCAGCCAAGTCGCTAGCGCGGGTGAGCAGTTCTTC,CASSQVASAGEQFF
TRBV27,.,TRBJ1-3,.,TGTTCCAGCAGTTTAGCGGGCTCTGGAAACACCATATATTTT,CSSSLAGSGNTIYF
TRBV7-9,.,TRBJ2-2,.,TGTGCCAGCAGCTCCAGAACGAAGAACACCGGGGAGCTGTTTTTT,CASSSRTKNTGELFF
TRBV10-3,.,TRBJ2-2,.,TGTGCCATCAGGGAACAGGGTCCCGGGGAGCTGTTTTTT,CAIREQGPGELFF
TRBV5-1,.,TRBJ2-5,.,TGCGCCAGCAGCTCGACCCAACTAGGATGGGAGACCCAGTACTTC,CASSSTQLGWETQYF
TRBV9,.,TRBJ2-5,.,TGTGCCAGCAGCGTAGGAGGGGATCTACAAGAGACCCAGTACTTC,CASSVGGDLQETQYF
TRBV5-5,TRBD1,TRBJ1-5,once,TGTGCCAGCAGCTTGGCCTGGGACAGTAATCAGCCCCAGCATTTT,CASSLAWDSNQPQHF
TRBV7-2,TRBD2,TRBJ2-1,few,TGTGCCAGCAGCTTACCCGCTAGCGGCATTAATGAGCAGTTCTTC,CASSLPASGINEQFF